Sequencing of this T cell receptor beta chain was carried out in a study of blood T cell repertoires in COVID-19 (dated by TCRdb to about 2020). About the study as a whole: Samples covering the acute and convalescent phases of COVID-19 were provided by collaborators in the United States, Italy and Spain. The prospective study material was composed of cDNA or gDNA derived from T cells, B-cell-depleted T cells, or PBMCs. Deeply sampled blood TCRbeta repertoires from subjects exposed to, actively infected with, or recovered from COVID-19 were included in the dataset. The repertoires were made available in a free public database intended to serve as a resource for research on the immune response to SARS-CoV-2. Samples were obtained from the ongoing ImmuneRACE study (first 160 participants) and from 950 to 1,500 subjects provided by 6 global collaborators. The sample metadata nearly always contained a de-identified subject ID, COVID-19 status, age in years and sex. Where available, HLA class I and class II types were obtained from metadata supplied by the sample provider rather than from assay-based typing. Study-level results and caveats: The amount of clinical and demographic metadata varied by source and participant and was provided uncurated.

Participants in the prospective study were enrolled through a virtual design, were aged roughly 18 to 100 years, and lived in about 25 United States geographic areas. Cohort assignment in the prospective study relied on participant-reported clinical history from a screening survey and a study questionnaire. ImmuneRACE Cohort 3 recovered participants were defined by two consecutive negative NP/OP PCR tests, healthcare professional clearance, or symptom resolution. In the prospective study, mobile phlebotomists collected whole blood, serum and a nasopharyngeal or oropharyngeal swab from each participant. Additional blood draws and questionnaires over an approximately two-month period could optionally be provided by prospective study participants. Before DNA extraction, blood samples from the prospective study were shipped at room temperature or frozen. Comment on this clone: Its antigen target is currently unknown. Per-base quality was not reported, and no clone a single base away is much larger than it.

The immunoSEQ Assay, a bias-controlled multiplex PCR, was used to amplify TCRbeta CDR3 regions from genomic DNA. Regarding the original processing steps: Nucleated cell counts per sample were estimated from amplification of reference gene primers within the assay. To quantify the absolute abundance of each unique TCRbeta CDR3 rearrangement, sequence reads were collapsed and filtered. For each sample, productive Simpson clonality was calculated as the square root of Simpson's diversity index across productive rearrangements. The table was pulled from immuneACCESS by TCRdb, which kept in-frame rearrangements only. Such tables lose some clones; where checked, under half of the loss comes from unresolved V genes, and the rest has no known cause. Clone size and the V and J calls come from that table; the DNA yielded D and trimming. The sample table shows approximately 200,000 clones, and 84% are seen once. The ten largest clones capture approximately 2% of the sample.

Germline trimming: 5 bases from V, 4 bases from J; junction bases outside gene matches: 8. CDR1 SNHLY and CDR2 FYNNEI were looked up in the germline V gene. From the cysteine through the phenylalanine, the CDR3 covers 14 amino acids. The kept DNA is CDR3 alone, 42 bases in frame from the first base. The specimen was PBMCs or T cells enriched from blood (not recorded which). Recombination connected TRBV2 to TRBJ2-7; 7 central nucleotides agree with TRBD1. This clonotype originated in a man aged 60-69 years who had recovered from COVID-19. The nucleotides are TGTGCCAGCAGTCTTACAGGGGTGAATTACGAGCAGTACTTC. Its coded protein is CASSLTGVNYEQYF.